The entry below gives a single T cell receptor beta chain sequence along with its context. This entry is derived from a study of blood T cell repertoires in COVID-19. Study summary: Samples of COVID-19 (acute and convalescent) were obtained from the United States, Italy and Spain.

V was pared by 8 bases and J by 4 bases, with 14 bases of the junction left unmatched. The CDR3 runs to 16 residues. Per the germline V gene, CDR1 is GTSNPN and CDR2 is SVGIG (reference sequence). Authors' processing steps: Counts of nucleated cells, estimated from reference gene primer amplification, were obtained. Sequenced by immunoSEQ multiplex PCR; TCRdb stores in-frame clones only, minus some. V and J calls and clone size are copied from that table; D and trimming were computed from the DNA. The data show about 200,000 clones, about 88% seen once. The sequenced material came from peripheral blood. The chain links TRBV30 to TRBJ2-2; 9 bases match TRBD2. The source is a man aged 50 to 59 with COVID-19, enrolled during active disease. This chain's CDR3 is CAAVGSGGPGTGELFF. CDR3 nucleotide sequence: TGTGCCGCGGTGGGGAGCGGGGGGCCGGGCACCGGGGAGCTGTTTTTT.